This TCR beta chain stems from a study of sequential checkpoint blockade in melanoma. Regarding treatment: randomized to nivolumab then ipilimumab (arm A) or the reverse (arm B). This CDR3 is 13 amino acids long. Germline lookup yields CDR1 LNHDA and CDR2 SQIVND (reference sequence). Trimming removed 1 base at V and 2 bases at J, with 6 bases between. The method was immunoSEQ multiplex PCR; TCRdb's version includes in-frame clones alone and lacks a portion of them. The sample carries some 9,200 clones, less than 30% recorded once. This sequence originates from a human donor with melanoma. The chain couples TRBV19 to TRBJ2-7; D ambiguous. Sequenced material: tumor tissue (inferred from file names), taken from a patient given nivolumab and ipilimumab in sequence. The CDR3 nucleotides read TGTGCCAGTAGTATAGGGATTACCTACGAGCAGTACTTC. Protein product: CASSIGITYEQYF. The full variable domain, completed using reference TRBV19 and TRBJ2-7, is DGGITQSPKYLFRKEGQNVTLSCEQNLNHDAMYWYRQDPGQGLRLIYYSQIVNDFQKGDIAEGYSVSREKKESFPLTVTSAQKNPTAFYLCASSIGITYEQYFGPGTRLTVT.